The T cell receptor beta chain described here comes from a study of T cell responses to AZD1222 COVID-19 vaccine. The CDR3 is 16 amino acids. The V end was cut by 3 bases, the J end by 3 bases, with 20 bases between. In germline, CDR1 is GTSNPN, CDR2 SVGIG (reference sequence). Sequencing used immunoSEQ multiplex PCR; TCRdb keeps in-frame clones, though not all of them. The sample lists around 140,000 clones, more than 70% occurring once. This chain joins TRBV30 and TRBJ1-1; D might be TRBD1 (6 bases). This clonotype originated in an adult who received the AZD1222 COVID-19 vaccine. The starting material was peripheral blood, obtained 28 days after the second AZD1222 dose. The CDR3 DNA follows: TGTGCCTGGAGCGTCATTCGTCAAGGGGGGTACACTGAAGCTTTCTTT. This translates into CAWSVIRQGGYTEAFF.